This TCR beta chain came from a study of OX40 agonist ivuxolimab in advanced cancers. At the level of the study: Patients were treated with ivuxolimab, an agonistic anti-OX40 (CD134) antibody.

Study conclusions and caveats: Clones of CD4+ and CD8+ blood T cells grew by week 6 at doses of 0.1 to 3.0 mg/kg.

TCRdb keeps only in-frame clones here, not all; method: immunoSEQ multiplex PCR. Altogether approximately 58,000 clones are present, 88% being singletons, with the ten largest covering around 3.2%. On this clone itself: Its antigen is as yet unknown.

The receptor's source is an adult with an advanced solid tumor such as melanoma, head and neck, liver or kidney cancer. Sequences were derived from CD4+ or CD8+ T cells sorted from blood, sampled in a trial of the OX40 agonist ivuxolimab.

CDR3 in amino acids: CASSEVRGFSGNTIYF. CDR3 bases: TGTGCCAGCAGTGAAGTAAGGGGGTTTTCTGGAAACACCATATATTTT. This chain links TRBV6-1 with TRBJ1-3, with D perhaps matching TRBD1 (6 bases). Trimming cost V 1 base and J 1 base, with 11 bases left between them. In germline, CDR1 is MNHNS, CDR2 SASEGT. The CDR3 contains 16 residues.